This T cell receptor beta chain was sequenced in a study of regulatory T cells in long-lasting Graves disease. Findings and caveats of the study: The study examined only peripheral blood, not thyroid tissue.

Sequencing libraries for TCR beta were prepared with iRepertoire HTBI primers and Arm-PCR of CDR3 regions. MiXCR, applied by TCRdb to the multiplex PCR reads, yields one record per CDR3 protein. The profile shows about 460,000 distinct CDR3 sequences, approximately 15% of them singletons. Stated time point: newly diagnosed GD, antithyroid drugs for less than 3 months. PBMC RNA served as the TCR library source. CDR3 length: 17 amino acids. Per germline, CDR1 MNHEY and CDR2 SVGEGT. Trimming took 5 bases from V and 0 from J, leaving 14 bases between them. This clonotype was seen a handful of times. What it recognizes is unknown. The same data also contributed to another study, on T cells in Graves' hyperthyroidism and ophthalmopathy. This second study says: HTBI primers drove first-round RT-PCR of the TCR CDR3.

The chain uses TRBV6-2 or TRBV6-3 and TRBJ1-6; possibly TRBD1 for D (6 bases). The sequence derives from a woman aged 45-59 years with Graves disease. Here the sequenced sample was peripheral blood mononuclear cells (PBMCs), taken at new diagnosis, from a patient treated with antithyroid drugs. The chain's CDR3 is CASSETGLVSYNSPLHF. CDR3 bases: TGTGCCAGCAGTGAAACAGGGTTGGTCTCCTATAATTCACCCCTCCACTTT.